A selection of T cell receptor beta chains follows, all from one sample in a study of beta chain features in type 1 diabetes. The assay was immunoSEQ multiplex PCR, and TCRdb's table has in-frame clones only and misses some. The repertoire holds 600,000 to 700,000 clones, with roughly 13% as singletons. Sequencing input: naive CD4+ T cells from blood. These receptors were taken from a man aged 18-30 years with type 1 diabetes. Both conserved end residues are part of each CDR3. The order of the fields is V gene, J gene, CDR3 protein.

>TRBV25-1|TRBJ1-3
CASSEGTEKGNTIYF
>TRBV7-2|TRBJ2-5
CASSTRTETQYF
>TRBV7-2|TRBJ2-1
CASSLQAGATYNEQFF
>TRBV29-1|TRBJ2-7
CSVSGGGLTYEQYF
>TRBV2|TRBJ2-2
CASSDGSNTGELFF
>TRBV6-1|TRBJ1-1
CASSRTGIGTEAFF
>TRBV11-3|TRBJ1-1
CASSLRNGEAFF
>TRBV27|TRBJ2-2
CASSLSRITGELFF
>TRBV11-1|TRBJ1-1
CASSLAGPPEAFF
>TRBV5-1|TRBJ1-2
CASSPGSNYGYTF
>TRBV18|TRBJ1-1
CASSPTGGENTEAFF
>TRBV10-3|TRBJ2-1
CAISDGWSSYNEQFF
>TRBV6-1|TRBJ2-7
CASSDEKGLEQYF
>TRBV7-9|TRBJ1-1
CASSLVPGTNTEAFF
>TRBV29-1|TRBJ1-1
CSWCQNTEAFF
>TRBV19|TRBJ2-3
CASTLPGAQEQYF
>TRBV11-2|TRBJ2-3
CASSTGLAGGTQYF
>TRBV7-2|TRBJ1-1
CASSLVVGNTEAFF
>TRBV14|TRBJ2-5
CASSPGTVIRETQYF
>TRBV7-3|TRBJ1-1
CASSLIPGNTEAFF
>TRBV6-5|TRBJ2-7
CASRRDTLISEQYF
>TRBV4-1|TRBJ1-1
CASSQGPNTEAFF
>TRBV6-6|TRBJ2-5
CAISGDYETQYF
>TRBV7-9|TRBJ2-1
CASSPSRQGGSSYNEQFF
>TRBV10-3|TRBJ1-4
CAISSSPPSSTNEKLFF
>TRBV6-5|TRBJ1-2
CASSNRQSYGYTF
>TRBV30|TRBJ2-7
CAWSVGPTSGGYEQYF
>TRBV10-3|TRBJ1-6
CAISESGQGNSPLHF
>TRBV27|TRBJ1-2
CASSSPGSSNYGYTF
>TRBV29-1|TRBJ1-4
CSVPRPGPGEKLFF
>TRBV2|TRBJ2-5
CASLGAWGTQYF
>TRBV5-8|TRBJ1-1
CASSLGLTGTAEAFF
>TRBV28|TRBJ2-5
CASSGVQETQYF
>TRBV9|TRBJ2-5
CASSVRQAETQYF
>TRBV6-1|TRBJ2-5
CASSESIRDRGYSETQYF
>TRBV5-4|TRBJ2-7
CASSPKRGGFHEQYF
>TRBV6-5|TRBJ2-3
CASRILAVAADTQYF
>TRBV6-5|TRBJ2-1
CASRAADRDYEQFF
>TRBV6-5|TRBJ1-1
CASSYSITGNTEAFF
>TRBV6-6|TRBJ2-1
CASSYSSGTPGEQFF
>TRBV29-1|TRBJ2-3
CTSQVGVSTDTQYF
>TRBV29-1|TRBJ1-1
CSVEGTPEAFF
>TRBV5-5|TRBJ2-7
CASSFRAESNYEQYF
>TRBV30|TRBJ2-7
CAWSPWGSANTYEQYF
>TRBV7-9|TRBJ1-5
CASSLQGTQPQHF
>TRBV7-3|TRBJ1-1
CASSRDRRTEAFF
>TRBV19|TRBJ1-4
CASSMGEKLFF
>TRBV6-5|TRBJ1-4
CASTQGEDEKLFF
>TRBV25-1|TRBJ1-4
CASTGAGEKLFF
>TRBV4-1|TRBJ2-7
CASQPTSGAYEQYF
>TRBV7-8|TRBJ1-3
CASSATTVSGNTIYF
>TRBV30|TRBJ2-7
CAWRQGISYEQYF
>TRBV19|TRBJ2-6
CASSIGYSGANVLTF